Sequencing of this T cell receptor (beta chain) was carried out in a study of cytomegalovirus exposure and HLA in healthy donors. Use of 60 Vbeta and 13 Jbeta primers characterized the PCR. Using immunoSEQ multiplex PCR, the repertoire was profiled, and TCRdb retains in-frame clones only, with some absent. The sample records approximately 150,000 clones, 81% being singletons. This clone came up a few times. No antigen is known for it. Study-level findings and limits: Accurate predictions that matched the HLA-A and HLA-B alleles of most subjects were reportedly made from TCR beta sequences. There were some V segments, including TRBV6-2 and TRBV6-3, excluded as indistinguishable. In an earlier analysis, productive rearrangement rates for most beta V segments clustered near 90% or 30%.

CDR3 length equals 13 residues. CDR1 is ENHRY and CDR2 is SYGVKD in the germline V gene. After removal of 6 bases from V and 3 bases from J, the junction contained 1 base not matched to a gene. The TCR sequence derives from a man aged 50-59 years in good health and CMV-seropositive. This sequence joins TRBV10-3 and TRBJ1-5; 8 bases are shared with TRBD1. Sequenced input: PBMCs. The CDR3 region has the DNA TGTGCCATCAGGGACAGGGTCAATCAGCCCCAGCATTTT. Protein product: CAIRDRVNQPQHF.